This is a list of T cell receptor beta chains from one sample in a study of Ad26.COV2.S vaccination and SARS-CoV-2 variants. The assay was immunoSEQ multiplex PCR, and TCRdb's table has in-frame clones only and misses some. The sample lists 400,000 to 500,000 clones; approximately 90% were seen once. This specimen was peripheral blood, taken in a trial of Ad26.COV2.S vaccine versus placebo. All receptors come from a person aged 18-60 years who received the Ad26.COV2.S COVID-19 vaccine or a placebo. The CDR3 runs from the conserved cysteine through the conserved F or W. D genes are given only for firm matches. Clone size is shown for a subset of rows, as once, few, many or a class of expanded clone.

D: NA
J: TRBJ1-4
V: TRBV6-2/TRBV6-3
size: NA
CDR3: CASSYQLGETNEKLFF
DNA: TGTGCCAGCAGTTACCAGCTTGGGGAAACTAATGAAAAACTGTTTTTT

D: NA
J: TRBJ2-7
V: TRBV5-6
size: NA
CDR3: CASSPVSRTDSYEQYF
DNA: TGTGCCAGCAGTCCGGTTTCCAGGACTGATTCCTACGAGCAGTACTTC

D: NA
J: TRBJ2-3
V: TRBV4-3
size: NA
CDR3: CASSLHFTQGGDTQYF
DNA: TGCGCCAGCAGCCTCCATTTCACCCAAGGTGGGGATACGCAGTATTTT

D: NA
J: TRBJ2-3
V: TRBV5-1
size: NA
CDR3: CASSLSAGTASTDTQYF
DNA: TGCGCCAGCAGCTTGTCCGCGGGGACAGCTAGCACAGATACGCAGTATTTT

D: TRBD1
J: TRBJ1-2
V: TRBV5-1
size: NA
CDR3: CASSWDRAYGYTF
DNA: TGCGCCAGCAGCTGGGACAGGGCCTATGGCTACACCTTC

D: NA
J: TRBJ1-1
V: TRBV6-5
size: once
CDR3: CASTEQKDTEAFF
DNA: TGTGCCAGCACCGAACAGAAGGACACTGAAGCTTTCTTT

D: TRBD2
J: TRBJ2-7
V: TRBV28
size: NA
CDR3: CASSLSGGAVYEQYF
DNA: TGTGCCAGCAGTTTATCGGGGGGGGCGGTCTACGAGCAGTACTTC

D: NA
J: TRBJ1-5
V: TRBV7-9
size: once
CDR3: CASSGGANQPQHF
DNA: TGTGCCAGCAGTGGGGGGGCGAATCAGCCCCAGCATTTT

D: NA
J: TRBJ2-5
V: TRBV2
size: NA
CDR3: CASSRGGIETQYF
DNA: TGTGCCAGCAGCAGGGGAGGTATTGAGACCCAGTACTTC

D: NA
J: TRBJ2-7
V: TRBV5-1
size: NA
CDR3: CASSLDSFEQYF
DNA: TGCGCCAGCAGCTTGGACAGTTTTGAGCAGTACTTC

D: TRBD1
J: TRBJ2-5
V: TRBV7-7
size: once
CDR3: CASSLRRGYQETQYF
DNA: TGTGCCAGCAGCTTACGCAGGGGGTACCAAGAGACCCAGTACTTC

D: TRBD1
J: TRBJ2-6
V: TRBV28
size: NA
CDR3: CASSFLGQGSGANVLTF
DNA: TGTGCCAGCAGTTTTCTGGGACAGGGTTCTGGGGCCAACGTCCTGACTTTC

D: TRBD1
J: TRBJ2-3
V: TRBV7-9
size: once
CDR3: CATALGGQGGADTQYF
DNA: TGTGCCACCGCACTCGGGGGACAGGGGGGCGCAGATACGCAGTATTTT

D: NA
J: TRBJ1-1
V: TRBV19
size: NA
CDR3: CASSIVEGTEAFF
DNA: TGTGCCAGTAGTATTGTGGAGGGGACTGAAGCTTTCTTT

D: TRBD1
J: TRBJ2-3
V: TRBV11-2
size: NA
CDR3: CASSFGQGWDTQYF
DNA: TGTGCCAGCAGCTTTGGACAGGGGTGGGATACGCAGTATTTT

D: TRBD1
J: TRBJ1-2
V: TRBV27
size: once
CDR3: CASSQTLALTGVYGYTF
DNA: TGTGCCAGCAGTCAGACCCTGGCTCTGACAGGGGTTTATGGCTACACCTTC

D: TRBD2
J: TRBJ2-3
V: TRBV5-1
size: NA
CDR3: CASFETSGGDTDTQYF
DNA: TGCGCCAGCTTCGAGACTAGCGGGGGAGACACAGATACGCAGTATTTT

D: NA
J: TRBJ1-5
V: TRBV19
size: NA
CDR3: CASSISRFSNQPQHF
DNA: TGTGCCAGTAGTATCTCTCGGTTTAGCAATCAGCCCCAGCATTTT

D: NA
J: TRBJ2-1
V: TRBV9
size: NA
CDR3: CASSVVPGAPYNEQFF
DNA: TGTGCCAGCAGCGTAGTCCCTGGGGCCCCATACAATGAGCAGTTCTTC

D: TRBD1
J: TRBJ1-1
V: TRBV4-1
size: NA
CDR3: CASSQPPGQERFEAFF
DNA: TGCGCCAGCAGCCAACCCCCGGGACAGGAAAGATTTGAAGCTTTCTTT

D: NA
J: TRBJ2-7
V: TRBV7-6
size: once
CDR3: CASSLGGSGSSYEQYF
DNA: TGTGCCAGCAGCTTAGGTGGCAGCGGTTCCTCCTACGAGCAGTACTTC

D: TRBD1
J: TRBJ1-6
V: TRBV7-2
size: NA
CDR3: CASSPHRGDNSPLHF
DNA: TGTGCCAGCAGCCCCCACAGGGGCGACAATTCACCCCTCCACTTT